The T cell receptor (beta chain) described here comes from a study of T cell responses to AZD1222 COVID-19 vaccine (dated by TCRdb to the early 2020s). Broadly, across the study: TCR sequencing was performed for about 250 trial participants, of whom about 200 were given two doses of AZD1222 and around 26 were given two doses of MenACWY control vaccine. Trial participants were enrolled by age into 18-55, 56-69 and 70-plus year subgroups, with approximately 150, 28 and 58 TCR-sequenced participants respectively.

General conclusions and limits of the study: In the small 56-69-year group, the increase in depth fell short of significance, most likely because of low power. CD4 TCRs associated with the vaccine covered the entire spike protein, and the dominant responses were in regions 160-218 and 743-854. Only 5 to 7 AZD1222 recipients were SARS-CoV-2 seropositive at baseline, limiting conclusions about previously exposed vaccinees. Spike-specific TCR breadth and depth rose significantly after two AZD1222 doses compared with day 0 and with MenACWY recipients. No day 14 peak-response samples were available, so repertoires were characterized only after the peak T cell response. Participants were mostly white British and included more females than males, and it was suggested by the authors that clonal diversity may have been underestimated. Reportedly, almost half of the unique spike-specific TCRs recognized epitopes lying outside the regions that are mutated in the B.1.351 and B.1.1.7 variants.

The sample's time point label, in plain terms: about 28 days (+/-7) after the second vaccine dose. Because spike-specific TCR depth and breadth did not differ between the two schedules, AZD1222 recipients who got a second dose at roughly 4 weeks were pooled with those who got a second dose at roughly 12 weeks. Samples from vaccinated people were obtained from the UK trials COV001 and COV002, which included a single-blind randomized controlled phase 2/3 trial of AZD1222 (ChAdOx1 nCoV-19) in healthy adults. Trial participant PBMC samples were collected at day 0 and day 28 after the second dose for TCRbeta chain sequencing. The CDR3 regions of human TCRbeta chains were analyzed by immunosequencing. The paper's data handling went like this. Repertoire TCRs were checked for matches against a reference library of SARS-CoV-2-specific TCRs that had been generated using the MIRA antigen-specificity platform. Breadth meant the fraction of unique TCRs that were SARS-CoV-2-associated, whereas depth meant the fraction of total T cells that were SARS-CoV-2-associated. Using the MIRA data, each spike-specific TCR was assigned both to the spike region to which the TCR was reactive and to a CD4 or CD8 class. Log10-transformed breadth and depth values were compared by one-way ANOVA with Sidak's multiple comparisons tests. TCRdb obtained this table from immuneACCESS and retained in-frame rearrangements with V and J assigned. These tables miss some clones; where compared with another copy, unresolved V genes account for less than half of the shortfall, and the remainder is unexplained. That table is the source of V, J and clone size, and D and trimming were worked out from the DNA. The sample yields 250,000 to 300,000 clones; approximately 94% were counted once. The top ten hold around 0.58% of the sample.

Germline trimming: 2 bases from V, 6 bases from J; junction bases outside gene matches: 7. The CDR3, from cysteine to phenylalanine, totals 15 residues. The sequence is cut down to CDR3 DNA, 45 bases in frame from base 1. CDR1 SGHRS and CDR2 YFSETQ were looked up in the germline V gene. With respect to this clone: Its antigen is not yet known. No quality values exist for individual bases; no much larger clone is one base distant.

This sequence was found in an adult who received the AZD1222 COVID-19 vaccine. The sequenced sample was peripheral blood, obtained 28 days after the second AZD1222 dose. Recombination joined TRBV5-1 with TRBJ2-1, with 8 junctional bases fitting TRBD1. The sequenced DNA: TGCGCCAGCAGCTTACAGGGGGAGTTAGGCAATGAGCAGTTCTTC. This yields the protein CASSLQGELGNEQFF.